What follows are 26 T cell receptor beta chains derived from one specimen sequenced in a study of T cells expressing NK-cell markers. TCRdb reprocessed the 5' RACE reads and reports one entry per CDR3 protein, with no DNA. This listing includes some 140,000 distinct CDR3 sequences. Sequencing used blood T cells: a sorted CD56 or NKG2C T cell subset, CD4+ or CD8+ T cells, or bulk PBMC T cells (not recorded which). Receptors were obtained from a woman between 50 and 59 years old in good health.

The CDR3 is CSARDHVTNVYEQYF. This sequence joins TRBV20-1 and TRBJ2-7; TCRdb outputs TRBD2, but without DNA this stays unchecked. CDR3 length equals 15 residues. Per the germline V gene, CDR1 is DFQATT and CDR2 is SNEGSKA (reference sequence).

The rearrangement uses TRBV7-8 and TRBJ2-5; lacking DNA, the TRBD1 call made by TCRdb goes unchecked. The CDR3 consists of 16 residues. Germline CDR1 reads SGHVS; CDR2 reads FQNEAQ. The CDR3 region is CASRLTPGTGVETQYF.

The chain is built from TRBV12-3 or TRBV12-4 and TRBJ2-1. The CDR3 is 14 amino acids. The CDR3 sequence: CASRRRGSYNEQFF.

The chain links TRBV20-1 to TRBJ2-7; TCRdb reports TRBD2, a call that lacks DNA to check it against. The CDR3 sequence is 13 residues long. CDR1 and CDR2 from the germline V gene are DFQATT and SNEGSKA (reference sequence). This CDR3 is CSARSTSTYEQYF.

The J gene is TRBJ2-2, the V gene TRBV7-9. This CDR3 is 16 amino acids long. Germline assignment: CDR1 SEHNR and CDR2 FQNEAQ (reference sequence). The CDR3 region is CASSSSGVAGTGELFF.

This chain uses TRBV30 with TRBJ1-4; TCRdb's D call of TRBD1 is untestable without DNA. This CDR3 is built from 14 residues. The V gene's germline CDR1 is GTSNPN and CDR2 SVGIG (reference sequence). The CDR3 protein is CAWGYWGSGEKLFF.

This chain joins TRBV13 and TRBJ2-1; the TCRdb D gene call, TRBD1, has no DNA to confirm it. CDR3 length: 16 residues. In germline, CDR1 is PRHDT, CDR2 FYEKMQ (reference sequence). The chain's CDR3 is CASSFSAWGRDNEQFF.

The CDR3 reads CASSPKTEHRGEAFF. The rearrangement uses TRBV18 and TRBJ1-1; TCRdb proposes TRBD1, but this gene call is untestable without DNA. The CDR3 runs 15 residues. CDR1 KGHSH and CDR2 LQKENI come from the germline V gene.

The J gene is TRBJ2-5, the V gene TRBV7-9. Germline V lookup: CDR1 SEHNR, CDR2 FQNEAQ (reference sequence). The length of the CDR3 is 12 residues. CDR3 residues: CASSLPQETQYF.

V gene TRBV5-4 combines with J gene TRBJ2-7; the D gene TCRdb calls, TRBD2, cannot be checked with no DNA. Germline lookup yields CDR1 SGHNT and CDR2 YYREEE (reference sequence). CDR3 length: 14 residues. The CDR3 spells CASRQTSGAYEQYF.

The chain links TRBV3-1 to TRBJ2-6; TCRdb gives TRBD2 as the D gene, but with no DNA this cannot be confirmed. This CDR3 has 19 amino acids. Looked up from germline, CDR1 is LGHDT and CDR2 is YNNKEL (reference sequence). This CDR3 reads CASSQEWSSGNSGANVLTF. Complete variable domain (other parts from reference TRBV3-1 and TRBJ2-6): DTAVSQTPKYLVTQMGNDKSIKCEQNLGHDTMYWYKQDSKKFLKIMFSYNNKELIINETVPNRFSPKSPDKAHLNLHINSLELGDSAVYFCASSQEWSSGNSGANVLTFGAGSRLTVL.

The rearrangement links TRBV19 to TRBJ1-1. Germline V gene data show CDR1 as LNHDA and CDR2 as SQIVND (reference sequence). The CDR3 sequence is 13 residues long. The CDR3 spells CATQTDRNTEAFF.

V is TRBV5-5 and J is TRBJ1-1; the D call of TRBD1 rests on TCRdb alone, since no DNA is present to check it. The CDR3 sequence is 15 residues long. Germline V lookup: CDR1 SGHKS, CDR2 YYEKEE (reference sequence). The CDR3 sequence: CASSAAGAARTEAFF.

The genes are TRBV23-1 and TRBJ2-5; with no DNA, the TCRdb D assignment of TRBD1 cannot be verified. TRBV23-1 is noted as an ORF with a role that remains uncertain. This CDR3 is built from 12 residues. The CDR3 sequence is CASTRGLETQYF.

CDR3 residues: CASSQGPQNTEAFF. This rearrangement joins TRBV4-1 to TRBJ1-1; TCRdb returns TRBD1, unconfirmable since there is no DNA. This CDR3 has 14 amino acids. Germline loops: CDR1 MGHRA, CDR2 YSYEKL.

The chain recombines TRBV6-5 with TRBJ2-5. The CDR3 has 14 residues. Germline assignment: CDR1 MNHEY and CDR2 SVGAGI. The CDR3 sequence is CASSYSVSQETQYF.

The chain combines TRBV24-1 with TRBJ2-1; TCRdb's D call, TRBD2, is unchecked because there is no DNA. There are 14 residues in the CDR3. Germline V gene lookup returns CDR1 KGHDR and CDR2 SFDVKD. Here the CDR3 reads CASRSSGSQHEQFF.

The rearrangement joins TRBV6-5 to TRBJ2-1; checking the TCRdb D call of TRBD1 is not possible without DNA. This CDR3 comprises 15 residues. Per the germline V gene, CDR1 is MNHEY and CDR2 is SVGAGI. Here the CDR3 reads CASSLTGQKYNEQFF.

The chain links TRBV27 to TRBJ2-3; TCRdb returns TRBD2, unconfirmable since there is no DNA. Germline values: CDR1 MNHEY, CDR2 SMNVEV (reference sequence). The CDR3 extends over 15 amino acids. The CDR3 region is CASSFARGIQDTQYF.

V gene TRBV27 combines with J gene TRBJ2-4; TCRdb indicates TRBD1, and absent DNA this call remains unverified. CDR1 MNHEY and CDR2 SMNVEV come from the germline V gene (reference sequence). The CDR3 contains 13 residues. CDR3: CASSPLGTAFQYF.

V gene TRBV4-1 combines with J gene TRBJ2-1; the TRBD2 assignment by TCRdb is unverifiable without DNA. The CDR3 sequence is 17 residues long. Looked up from germline, CDR1 is MGHRA and CDR2 is YSYEKL. CDR3 region: CASSLSGEVSSYNEQFF.

J is TRBJ2-2 and V is TRBV9; TCRdb names TRBD2, which stays unverified in the absence of DNA. This CDR3 is built from 15 residues. The germline V gene encodes CDR1 SGDLS and CDR2 YYNGEE. CDR3 region: CASSRGRLNTGELFF. Full variable domain (missing parts from reference TRBV9 and TRBJ2-2): DSGVTQTPKHLITATGQRVTLRCSPRSGDLSVYWYQQSLDQGLQFLIQYYNGEERAKGNILERFSAQQFPDLHSELNLSSLELGDSALYFCASSRGRLNTGELFFGEGSRLTVL.

The chain recombines TRBV27 with TRBJ1-5. CDR1 and CDR2 from the germline V gene are MNHEY and SMNVEV (reference sequence). This CDR3 has 15 amino acids. CDR3: CASSSVGLSNQPQHF.

V gene TRBV7-8 combines with J gene TRBJ2-7; TCRdb gives TRBD2 as the D gene, but with no DNA this cannot be confirmed. The CDR3 runs to 16 residues. Germline V CDR1 and CDR2: SGHVS, FQNEAQ. The CDR3 sequence: CASSQESGTSYYEQYF.

The gene calls are TRBV5-1 and TRBJ2-1; TCRdb's assignment of TRBD1 cannot be checked, as there is no DNA. This CDR3 contains 13 residues. Germline V gene lookup returns CDR1 SGHRS and CDR2 YFSETQ. CDR3: CASRPDSYNEQFF.

V is TRBV4-1 and J is TRBJ2-1. The CDR3 totals 13 residues. CDR1 and CDR2 (germline): MGHRA, YSYEKL. This CDR3 reads CASSQDHGGEQFF.